This is a list of T cell receptor beta chains from one sample in a study of cytomegalovirus exposure and HLA in healthy donors. Using immunoSEQ multiplex PCR, the repertoire was profiled, and TCRdb retains in-frame clones only, with some absent. The table shows roughly 120,000 clones, with approximately 15% occurring only once. Material: PBMCs. These receptors all stem from a woman in her late teens or twenties in good health and CMV-seronegative. Both conserved end residues are part of each CDR3. D genes are given only for firm matches. Not every row has a clone size; where given, it reads once, few, many or a size class.

d_call,v_call,j_call,clone_size,cdr3_nt,cdr3_aa
TRBD1,TRBV5-6,TRBJ1-1,few,TGTGCCAGCAGCCCCGGACAGGTGAACACTGAAGCTTTCTTT,CASSPGQVNTEAFF
TRBD1,TRBV28,TRBJ2-7,-,TGTGCCAGCAGTCCCGGGACAGGGGGTAGTTACGAGCAGTACTTC,CASSPGTGGSYEQYF
TRBD2,TRBV7-3,TRBJ2-5,few,TGTGCCAGCAGCCCCGGGGGGAGCGCAGGGGAGACCCAGTACTTC,CASSPGGSAGETQYF
-,TRBV5-4,TRBJ2-5,few,TGTGCCAGCAGCAGAGGGGGGGGAGAGACCCAGTACTTC,CASSRGGGETQYF
TRBD1,TRBV10-3,TRBJ1-4,-,TGTGCCATCAGTGAACAGGGGTGGGTGTTTTTT,CAISEQGWVFF
-,TRBV28,TRBJ2-1,-,TGTGCCAGCAGTCCAGGAAAGTTCTCCTACAATGAGCAGTTCTTC,CASSPGKFSYNEQFF
-,TRBV10-3,TRBJ2-7,-,TGTGCCTCACAGGGTTGGTTTTCCTACGAGCAGTACTTC,CASQGWFSYEQYF
-,TRBV10-3,TRBJ2-6,-,TGTGCCATCACCGGATCAGAGGGGAGGTTCTCTGGGGCCAACGTCCTGACTTTC,CAITGSEGRFSGANVLTF
-,TRBV27,TRBJ2-3,-,TGTGCCAGCAGTTTCAGCGCTAGCACAGATACGCAGTATTTT,CASSFSASTDTQYF
TRBD1,TRBV9,TRBJ1-3,few,TGTGCCAGCAGCTCCCCCCGAGGGGGCACGGGAAACACCATATATTTT,CASSSPRGGTGNTIYF
-,TRBV29-1,TRBJ2-2,few,TGCAGCGTTGGAGTGCCGGGACTGGCCTCAAGTGGGGAGCTGTTTTTT,CSVGVPGLASSGELFF
-,TRBV6-5,TRBJ1-2,few,TGTGCCAGCAGGTCAGGGTTTTATGGCTACACCTTC,CASRSGFYGYTF
-,TRBV5-1,TRBJ2-5,-,TGCGCCAGCAGCTTGGCCATGGAGACCCAGTACTTC,CASSLAMETQYF
-,TRBV21-1,TRBJ2-1,-,TGTGCCAGCATCCCAGTATCACAACTAGCGGGGGCCCTCGAGCGGTTCTTC,CASIPVSQLAGALERFF
-,TRBV19,TRBJ1-5,-,TGTGCCAGTAGCCTCTTCAATCAGCCCCAGCATTTT,CASSLFNQPQHF
-,TRBV2,TRBJ2-1,-,TGTGCCAGCAGTGAAAGGAAGTTGGGCCATGAGCAGTTCTTC,CASSERKLGHEQFF
-,TRBV2,TRBJ2-2,-,TGTGCCAGCGGAGGCCGGGGCAGGGGCAACACCGGGGAGCTGTTTTTT,CASGGRGRGNTGELFF
-,TRBV6-6,TRBJ1-4,-,TGTGCCAGCAGGTGGACAGCCGAAAATGAAAAACTGTTTTTT,CASRWTAENEKLFF
TRBD2,TRBV29-1,TRBJ2-3,-,TGCAGCGTTGAAACTAGCGGGAGTAACGCAGATACGCAGTATTTT,CSVETSGSNADTQYF
-,TRBV9,TRBJ2-1,-,TGTGCCAGCAGCGAACAGGGTAACAATGAGCAGTTCTTC,CASSEQGNNEQFF
TRBD1,TRBV2,TRBJ2-5,few,TGTGCCAGCACCGGACAGGGGAGGGAGACCCAGTACTTC,CASTGQGRETQYF
-,TRBV6-1,TRBJ1-5,-,TGTGCCAGCAGTTCGAGACACCGCAATCAGCCCCAGCATTTT,CASSSRHRNQPQHF
TRBD1,TRBV27,TRBJ2-2,-,TGTGCCAGCGCCGAGATCAGGACAGGGGGTTCCACCGGGGAGCTGTTTTTT,CASAEIRTGGSTGELFF
TRBD1,TRBV30,TRBJ1-1,-,TGTGCCCAAAATCGGGGACAGGGGAACACTGAAGCTTTCTTT,CAQNRGQGNTEAFF
-,TRBV7-9,TRBJ1-1,-,TGTGCCAGCAGCTTTACCCCGAGCCCTGAAGCTTTCTTT,CASSFTPSPEAFF
TRBD1,TRBV5-8,TRBJ1-4,few,TGTGCCAGCAGACACCGGGACAGGACTCGAAAACTGTTTTTT,CASRHRDRTRKLFF
TRBD1,TRBV4-1,TRBJ2-1,few,TGCGCCAGCAGCCGCGAGGGGGCAAGGGGCAATGAGCAGTTCTTC,CASSREGARGNEQFF
TRBD1,TRBV4-2,TRBJ2-7,-,TGTGCCAGCAGCCAAGTTCGGGACAGGGCTCGCGAGCAGTACTTC,CASSQVRDRAREQYF
TRBD2,TRBV6-1,TRBJ2-1,few,TGTGCCAGCAGCGAACCCCTAACTAGCGATCTCAATGAGCAGTTCTTC,CASSEPLTSDLNEQFF
TRBD1,TRBV27,TRBJ2-2,few,TGTGCCACCCAGGGACAGGGGGCCGGGGAGCTGTTTTTT,CATQGQGAGELFF
-,TRBV27,TRBJ1-5,-,TGTGCCAGCAGATCTCGGGCAGGGCTGAGCAATCAGCCCCAGCATTTT,CASRSRAGLSNQPQHF
-,TRBV6-1,TRBJ2-2,-,TGTGCCAGCAGTTCCGGCGAGGACACCGGGGAGCTGTTTTTT,CASSSGEDTGELFF
-,TRBV2,TRBJ1-1,-,TGTGCCAGCAGTGAAGCGCTTCAGGGGAACACTGAAGCTTTCTTT,CASSEALQGNTEAFF
TRBD1,TRBV11-2,TRBJ1-2,-,TGTGCCAGCAGCCCTTGGGCCGGACAGGGGGTAGAGTATGGCTACACCTTC,CASSPWAGQGVEYGYTF
-,TRBV27,TRBJ1-1,-,TGTGCCAGCAGTTTCTGGGGCGCTAACACTGAAGCTTTCTTT,CASSFWGANTEAFF
TRBD2,TRBV28,TRBJ2-1,-,TGTGCCAGCAGTTCCAAAAGGACTAGCGCGAGAACCATTTACAATTTTTACAATGAGCAGTTCTTC,CASSSKRTSARTIYNFYNEQFF
TRBD1,TRBV28,TRBJ2-7,-,TGTGCCAGCAGCGAACCGGGACAGGGTGTCAACGAGCAGTACTTC,CASSEPGQGVNEQYF
TRBD2,TRBV6-5,TRBJ2-7,few,TGTGCCAGCAGTTATATCCTCGGACTAGCGGGGGACGAGCAGTACTTC,CASSYILGLAGDEQYF
TRBD2,TRBV14,TRBJ2-3,few,TGTGCCAGCAGCCCGCGGACTAGCGCAGATACGCAGTATTTT,CASSPRTSADTQYF
TRBD1,TRBV7-2,TRBJ2-1,-,TGTGCCAGCAGACCGGGACAGGTTTTTGGTGAGCAGTTCTTC,CASRPGQVFGEQFF
TRBD1,TRBV5-4,TRBJ2-7,-,TGTGCCAGCAGCTTGGGTCCGGGACAGGGTGATTACGAGCAGTACTTC,CASSLGPGQGDYEQYF
TRBD2,TRBV7-8,TRBJ2-7,few,TGTGCCAGCAGCTTATCCTTAGCGGGAAAAAACGAGCAGTACTTC,CASSLSLAGKNEQYF